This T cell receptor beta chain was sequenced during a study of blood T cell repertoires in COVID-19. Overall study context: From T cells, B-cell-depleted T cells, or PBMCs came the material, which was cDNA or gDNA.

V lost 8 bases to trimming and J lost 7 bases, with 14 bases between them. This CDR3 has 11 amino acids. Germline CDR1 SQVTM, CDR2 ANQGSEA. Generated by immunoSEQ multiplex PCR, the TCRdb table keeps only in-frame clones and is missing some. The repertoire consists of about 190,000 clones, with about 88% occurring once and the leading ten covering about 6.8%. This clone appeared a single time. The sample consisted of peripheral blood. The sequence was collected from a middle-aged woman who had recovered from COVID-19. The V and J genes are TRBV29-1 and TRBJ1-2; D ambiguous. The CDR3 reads CSLYPLSGYTF. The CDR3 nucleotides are TGCAGCCTCTACCCCCTGAGTGGCTACACCTTC.